The clone carrying this TCR beta chain was seen more than once but under ten times. What it binds is not known. The V end was cut by 3 bases, the J end by 4 bases, with 15 bases between. Germline lookup yields CDR1 SGHVS and CDR2 FQNEAQ. The CDR3 covers 15 residues. It was with 60 Vbeta and 13 Jbeta primers that the PCR ran. As originally analysed: An analysis performed later counted about 80 million unique TCR beta chains (roughly 11 million of them shared). Here immunoSEQ multiplex PCR was the method, and the copy in TCRdb shows in-frame clones only, minus some. The DNA was the basis for D and trimming; V, J and clone size are from that table. This sample yields tens of thousands of clones, of which approximately 84% are seen a single time; 2.1% belongs to the top ten. This record comes from a study of cytomegalovirus exposure and HLA in healthy donors. Study observations and caveats: V segments that were indistinguishable, TRBV6-2 and TRBV6-3 among them, were omitted from analysis. Later analysis associated a missense DCLRE1C variant with TCR beta V- and J-gene trimming.

The sequence was obtained from a man between 18 and 29 years old in good health and CMV-seronegative. The gene calls are TRBV7-8 and TRBJ1-1; maybe TRBD1 (5 bases). Sequenced: PBMCs. The CDR3 DNA reads TGTGCCAGCAGCTTGGGGCCCAGTTGGGGCACTGAAGCTTTCTTT. It encodes CASSLGPSWGTEAFF.